These 14 T cell receptor beta chains originate from one sample sequenced in a study of Graves' ophthalmopathy and Graves' hyperthyroidism. RNA transcripts provided the template for amplifying TCR beta CDR3 regions. The library came from an HTBI-primed first-round RT-PCR and a second-round multiplex PCR. From the multiplex PCR reads, TCRdb called clonotypes with MiXCR, one entry per CDR3 protein. The sample consists of 350,000 to 400,000 distinct CDR3 sequences, approximately 20% of them appearing once. Sequencing was carried out using peripheral blood. These receptors were taken from a young woman with Graves' ophthalmopathy.

This chain links TRBV6-1 with TRBJ2-7, with 12 bases that match TRBD2. The CDR3 totals 15 residues. Trimming at V came to 7 bases and at J to 4 bases, leaving 8 bases not matched to a gene. Germline CDR1 is MNHNS and CDR2 is SASEGT. The CDR3 sequence: CASTNRLAGVYEQYF. DNA for the CDR3: TGTGCCAGCACCAACAGACTAGCGGGAGTGTACGAGCAGTACTTC.

This clonotype was detected a few times. This sequence joins TRBV18 and TRBJ1-3, with a weak D call TRBD1 (6 bases). Trimming took 4 bases from V and 2 from J, leaving 9 bases between them. This CDR3 has 14 residues. From germline, CDR1 is KGHSH and CDR2 LQKENI. The CDR3 nucleotides are TGTGCCAGCTCACACGGGACACCTGGAAACACCATATATTTT. This encodes CASSHGTPGNTIYF.

V gene TRBV11-2 combines with J gene TRBJ2-5, with 7 bases fitting TRBD1. J lost 7 bases, V lost 5 bases, and 19 bases had no gene match. CDR1 and CDR2 (germline): SGHAT, FQNNGV. This CDR3 comprises 17 residues. The CDR3: CASSPQVGGEEVGTQYF. The CDR3 bases are TGTGCCAGCAGCCCCCAGGTAGGGGGCGAAGAGGTGGGGACCCAGTACTTC.

In its sample, this clonotype was seen many times. The genes are TRBV7-3 and TRBJ2-7; D may match TRBD1 or TRBD2 (6 bases each). The length of the CDR3 is 15 residues. Germline loops: CDR1 SGHTA, CDR2 FQGTGA. Trimming removed 1 base from V and 5 bases from J, with 15 bases in between. CDR3 residues: CASSLRGGTGHEQYF. CDR3 nucleotides: TGTGCCAGCAGCTTAAGAGGGGGGACCGGTCACGAGCAGTACTTC.

This clonotype was found once. V gene TRBV6-1 combines with J gene TRBJ1-6, with a tentative D call TRBD1 (5 bases). Between the trimmed V and J ends, which lost 5 bases and 9 bases, there was a span of 20 bases. This CDR3 contains 16 residues. The germline V gene has CDR1 MNHNS and CDR2 SASEGT. In DNA, the CDR3 is TGTGCCAGCAGTAAAAGCGGGACGGCCCTTCGTTCACCCCTCCACTTT. As protein: CASSKSGTALRSPLHF.

The gene calls are TRBV6-1 and TRBJ2-7; 9 bases are a match to TRBD2. V was pared by 0 bases and J by 9 bases, with 9 bases of the junction left unmatched. Looked up from germline, CDR1 is MNHNS and CDR2 is SASEGT. The CDR3 is 15 amino acids. This CDR3 is CASSEASGSATTQYF. CDR3 coding DNA: TGTGCCAGCAGTGAAGCTAGCGGGAGTGCTACGACGCAGTACTTC.

This clonotype was counted many times. The rearrangement uses TRBV20-1 and TRBJ1-5, with D possibly being TRBD1 (5 bases). There are 14 residues in the CDR3. Germline V gene data show CDR1 as DFQATT and CDR2 as SNEGSKA (reference sequence). The germline V and J ends were trimmed by 4 bases and 3 bases, with 13 bases remaining between them. As DNA, the CDR3 is TGCAGTGCTATCAAGGGACGGTTCAATCAGCCCCAGCATTTT. Its protein is CSAIKGRFNQPQHF.

This clonotype was observed at least ten times. The chain links TRBV6-2 or TRBV6-3 to TRBJ2-7; D may correspond to TRBD1 or TRBD2 (5 bases each). Germline V lookup: CDR1 MNHEY, CDR2 SVGEGT. This CDR3 spans 15 amino acids. V gave up 6 bases and J gave up 0 bases, with 15 bases separating them. CDR3 nucleotide sequence: TGTGCCAGCAGCTTGGCAGGGAGCCGCTCCTACGAGCAGTACTTC. Amino acid sequence: CASSLAGSRSYEQYF.

The chain joins TRBV7-8 to TRBJ2-5, with 7 bases that match TRBD1. Germline assignment: CDR1 SGHVS and CDR2 FQNEAQ. After removal of 5 bases from V and 2 bases from J, the junction contained 5 bases not matched to a gene. The CDR3 has 14 residues. The CDR3 nucleotides read TGTGCCAGCAGCAAGGGACAGCTGCAAGAGACCCAGTACTTC. It is translated as CASSKGQLQETQYF.

Ten or more counts support this clonotype. The CDR3: CAWSENGQGNYGYTF. CDR3 sequence (DNA): TGTGCCTGGAGCGAGAACGGACAGGGGAACTATGGCTACACCTTC. The V and J genes are TRBV30 and TRBJ1-2; 9 bases map to TRBD1. This CDR3 has 15 residues. Per germline, CDR1 GTSNPN and CDR2 SVGIG (reference sequence). J gave up 2 bases and V 3 bases, and 7 bases lay outside the gene matches.

This clonotype has a count of ten or more. The chain carries TRBV4-1 and TRBJ2-2; 7 bases align to TRBD1. V shed 2 bases and J 1 base; nucleotides not matched to a gene: 1. Germline V gives CDR1 MGHRA, CDR2 YSYEKL. The CDR3 spans 15 residues. The CDR3 sequence is CASSQHRGNTGELFF. For the CDR3, the DNA is TGCGCCAGCAGCCAACACAGGGGGAACACCGGGGAGCTGTTTTTT.

This clonotype appeared many times. The V call is TRBV5-6, the J call TRBJ1-5, with D unresolved. V lost 10 bases and J 0 bases, leaving 20 bases between the germline ends. Germline V lookup: CDR1 SGHDT, CDR2 YYEEEE. The CDR3 has 16 amino acids. The CDR3 spells CAAREGRSDSNQPQHF. In DNA form, the CDR3 reads TGTGCCGCACGTGAAGGTCGAAGCGATAGCAATCAGCCCCAGCATTTT.

This clonotype was seen many times. CDR3 sequence (DNA): TGTGCCAGCAGCTCACCCGGGAGCACCGGGGAGCTGTTTTTT. This translates into CASSSPGSTGELFF. The V and J genes are TRBV28 and TRBJ2-2, with D possibly TRBD2 on 6 matching bases. The CDR3 is 14 amino acids. The germline V gene has CDR1 MDHEN and CDR2 SYDVKM. V was pared by 6 bases and J by 4 bases, with 12 bases between.

V gene TRBV18 combines with J gene TRBJ2-7; TRBD1 agrees at 10 bases. Trimming cost V 6 bases and J 1 base; bases outside gene matches: 6. From germline, CDR1 is KGHSH and CDR2 LQKENI. CDR3 length: 15 amino acids. The CDR3 DNA reads TGTGCCAGCTCCTGGGACAGGGGAGGGTCCTACGAGCAGTACTTC. Translated, it gives CASSWDRGGSYEQYF.